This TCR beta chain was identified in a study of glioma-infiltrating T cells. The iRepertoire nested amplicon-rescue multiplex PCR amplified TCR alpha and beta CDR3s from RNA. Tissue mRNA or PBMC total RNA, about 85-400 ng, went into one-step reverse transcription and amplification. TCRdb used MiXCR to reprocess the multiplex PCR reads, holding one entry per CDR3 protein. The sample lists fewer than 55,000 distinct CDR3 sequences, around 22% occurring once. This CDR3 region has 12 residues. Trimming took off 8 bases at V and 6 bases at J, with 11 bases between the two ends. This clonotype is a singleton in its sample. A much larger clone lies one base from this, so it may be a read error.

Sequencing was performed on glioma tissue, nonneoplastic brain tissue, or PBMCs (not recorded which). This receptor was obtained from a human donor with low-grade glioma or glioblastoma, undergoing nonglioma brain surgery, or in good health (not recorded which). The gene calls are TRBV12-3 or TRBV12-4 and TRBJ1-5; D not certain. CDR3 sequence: CASGDFAQPQHF. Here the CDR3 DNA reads TGTGCCAGCGGAGACTTCGCTCAGCCCCAGCATTTT.